The clone carrying this T cell receptor beta chain was observed a handful of times. Germline CDR1 and CDR2: SGHTA and FQGNSA. The J segment lost 6 bases and the V segment lost 2 bases, leaving 6 bases of the junction unmatched. This CDR3 has 15 residues. With constant-segment primers, 5'RACE yielded cDNA libraries of TCR alpha and TCR beta that carried sample barcodes and UMIs. In TCRdb, the 5' RACE reads were re-called with MiXCR into one record per CDR3 protein. The sample lists approximately 440,000 distinct CDR3 sequences, around 19% occurring once. These data belong to a study of T-cell memory formation after mild COVID-19.

The chain has TRBV7-2 and TRBJ1-5; TRBD1 matches 8 bases. The TCR comes from an adult woman who had mild COVID-19 (a few samples of this study predate the infection). Cell type and time point are not known. Source material: PBMCs or a T cell subset sorted from them (not recorded which). CDR3 sequence reads: CASSLWGQEGQPQHF. The CDR3 DNA follows: TGTGCCAGCAGCTTATGGGGACAGGAGGGTCAGCCCCAGCATTTT.